These 12 T cell receptor beta chains originate from one sample sequenced in a study of T cell repertoires in cytomegalovirus infection. TCRdb passed the reads through MiXCR, listing each CDR3 protein once. Of about 55,000 distinct CDR3 sequences in the sample, about a fifth are singletons; the top ten hold roughly two thirds. These receptors have no known antigen. Sequences were derived from CD8+ T cells from cultured PBMCs, sampled from culture after CMV antigen stimulation. The receptors derive from a human donor in good health (CMV status not recorded). Some clones in this sample may be carry-over from other donors' samples.

The rearrangement links TRBV19 to TRBJ1-3, with D perhaps matching TRBD1 (5 bases). CDR3 length: 15 residues. V was shortened by 7 bases and J by 0 bases, with 13 bases between the two germline ends. Germline CDR1 is LNHDA and CDR2 is SQIVND (reference sequence). The CDR3 bases are TGTGCCAGTACCGCGGGACGGTACTCTGGAAACACCATATATTTT. It is translated as CASTAGRYSGNTIYF.

V is TRBV25-1 and J is TRBJ2-7, with D uncertain. The CDR3 spans 11 residues. V lost 0 bases, J lost 7 bases, and 4 bases lay in between. Germline lookup yields CDR1 MGHDK and CDR2 SYGVNS. The CDR3 DNA is TGTGCCAGCAGTGAATACGGAGAGCAGTACTTC. Translation: CASSEYGEQYF.

This chain links TRBV6-6 with TRBJ2-7; 7 bases are shared with TRBD1. The CDR3 is made up of 14 amino acids. Losses at the gene ends were 2 bases for V and 1 base for J; bases not matched to a gene: 2. Germline lookup yields CDR1 MNHNY and CDR2 SVGAGI (reference sequence). Here the CDR3 reads CASSYTGESYEQYF. DNA for the CDR3: TGTGCCAGCAGTTACACAGGGGAGTCCTACGAGCAGTACTTC.

This clonotype was seen only a few times. The chain couples TRBV7-8 to TRBJ2-7, with 12 bases lining up with TRBD2. Germline-derived CDR1 and CDR2 are SGHVS and FQNEAQ. This CDR3 region has 17 residues. Trimming took 3 bases from V and 0 from J; bases not matched to a gene: 6. In nucleotides, the CDR3 is TGTGCCAGCAGCTTTCCGACTAGCGGGAGACGCTCCTACGAGCAGTACTTC. Translating gives CASSFPTSGRRSYEQYF.

The chain recombines TRBV11-2 with TRBJ2-1; TRBD2 matches at 12 bases. The CDR3 sequence is 16 residues long. CDR1 is SGHAT, CDR2 FQNNGV, per germline. V was pared by 5 bases and J by 7 bases, with 9 bases of the junction left unmatched. CDR3 residues: CASSPSGLAGQNEQFF. Here the CDR3 DNA reads TGTGCCAGCAGCCCATCCGGACTAGCGGGACAGAATGAGCAGTTCTTC.

This clonotype was seen many times. This rearrangement joins TRBV5-1 to TRBJ2-1; no firm D call. The V and J ends lost 0 bases and 9 bases respectively, with 13 bases between them. The length of the CDR3 is 14 residues. Germline CDR1 SGHRS, CDR2 YFSETQ. The CDR3 coding sequence is TGCGCCAGCAGCTTGGAAAGGCTCCCCAGTGAGCAGTTCTTC. Protein product: CASSLERLPSEQFF.

This clonotype was picked up many times. This chain joins TRBV6-2 or TRBV6-3 and TRBJ1-2; D remains unclear. CDR3 length: 11 amino acids. Germline values: CDR1 MNHEY, CDR2 SVGEGT. In DNA form, the CDR3 reads TGTGCTACCGAGGCATGGCATGGCTACACCTTC. Residues: CATEAWHGYTF.

Details on this clonotype: This may come from a read error, since a much larger clone is one base off. This chain links TRBV7-6 with TRBJ2-5, with 8 nucleotides matching TRBD1. Germline-derived CDR1 and CDR2 are SGHVS and FNYEAQ. The CDR3 loop spans 14 amino acids. The CDR3 coding sequence is TGTGCCAGCAGCTTAACAGGGGGTCAAGAGACCCGGTACTTC. Its protein is CASSLTGGQETRYF.

This clonotype is classed as medium-sized. The J gene is TRBJ2-5, the V gene TRBV7-2, with 7 bases fitting TRBD2. Germline lookup yields CDR1 SGHTA and CDR2 FQGNSA. V shed 2 bases and J 2 bases; nucleotides not matched to a gene: 5. This CDR3 has 15 residues. The CDR3 DNA is TGTGCCAGCAGCTTAAACGGGGGGAAACAAGAGACCCAGTACTTC. As protein: CASSLNGGKQETQYF.

A few counts support this clonotype. This rearrangement joins TRBV11-2 to TRBJ2-5; the match to TRBD2 covers 9 bases. The V segment lost 1 base and the J segment 5 bases; nucleotides outside the gene matches: 8. Germline V lookup: CDR1 SGHAT, CDR2 FQNNGV. The CDR3 runs 16 residues. CDR3 amino acids: CASSLGLAEPGETQYF. The CDR3 coding sequence is TGTGCCAGCAGCTTAGGACTAGCGGAACCTGGGGAGACCCAGTACTTC.

The chain joins TRBV27 to TRBJ1-1; D may be TRBD1 (5 bases). The germline V gene has CDR1 MNHEY and CDR2 SMNVEV (reference sequence). Trimming cost V 2 bases and J 1 base, with 11 bases left between them. This CDR3 comprises 15 residues. The CDR3, as DNA: TGTGCCAGCAGTTTACTTCCAGGGCCGAACACTGAAGCTTTCTTT. It codes for CASSLLPGPNTEAFF.

This clonotype showed up just a few times. The junction does not match germline at one end; this may be a read error. This chain connects TRBV23-1 to TRBJ2-3; 12 nucleotides agree with TRBD2. TRBV23-1 is recorded as an ORF, its role being uncertain. The CDR3 spans 19 residues. In nucleotides, the CDR3 is TGTGCCAGCAGTCCATTGCCGCCGATCCACGGGACTAGCGGGGATACGCAGTATTTT. It yields the protein CASSPLPPIHGTSGDTQYF.